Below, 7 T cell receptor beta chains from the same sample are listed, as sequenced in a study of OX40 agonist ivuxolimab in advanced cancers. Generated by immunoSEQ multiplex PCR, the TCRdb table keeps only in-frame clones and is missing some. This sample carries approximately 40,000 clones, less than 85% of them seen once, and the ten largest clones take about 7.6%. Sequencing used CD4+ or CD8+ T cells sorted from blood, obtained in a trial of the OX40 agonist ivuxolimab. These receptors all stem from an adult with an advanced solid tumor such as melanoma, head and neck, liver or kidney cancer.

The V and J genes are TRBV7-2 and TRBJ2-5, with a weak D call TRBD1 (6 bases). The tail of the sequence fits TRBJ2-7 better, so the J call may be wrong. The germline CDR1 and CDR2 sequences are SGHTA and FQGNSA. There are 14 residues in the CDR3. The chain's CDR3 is CASSFSQGTYEQYF. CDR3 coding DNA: TGTGCCAGCAGCTTTTCTCAGGGGACCTACGAGCAGTACTTC.

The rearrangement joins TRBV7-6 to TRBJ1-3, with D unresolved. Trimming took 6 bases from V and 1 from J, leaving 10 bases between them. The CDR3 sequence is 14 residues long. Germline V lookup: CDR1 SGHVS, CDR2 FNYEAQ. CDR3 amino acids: CASSRDGSGNTIYF. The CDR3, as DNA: TGTGCCAGCAGTCGAGACGGGTCTGGAAACACCATATATTTT.

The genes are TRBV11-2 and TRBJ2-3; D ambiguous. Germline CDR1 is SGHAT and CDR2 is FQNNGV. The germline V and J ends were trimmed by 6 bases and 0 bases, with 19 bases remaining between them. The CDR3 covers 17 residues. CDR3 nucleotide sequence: TGTGCCAGCAGGCCCGAGGATATACAACATAGCACAGATACGCAGTATTTT. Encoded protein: CASRPEDIQHSTDTQYF. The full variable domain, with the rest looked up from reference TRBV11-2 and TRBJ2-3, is EAGVAQSPRYKIIEKRQSVAFWCNPISGHATLYWYQQILGQGPKLLIQFQNNGVVDDSQLPKDRFSAERLKGVDSTLKIQPAKLEDSAVYLCASRPEDIQHSTDTQYFGPGTRLTVL.

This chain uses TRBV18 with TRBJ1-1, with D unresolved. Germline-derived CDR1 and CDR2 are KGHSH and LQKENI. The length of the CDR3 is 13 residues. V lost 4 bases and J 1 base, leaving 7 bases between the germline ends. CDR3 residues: CASSLQGNTEAFF. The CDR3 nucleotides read TGTGCCAGCTCACTCCAAGGGAACACTGAAGCTTTCTTT.

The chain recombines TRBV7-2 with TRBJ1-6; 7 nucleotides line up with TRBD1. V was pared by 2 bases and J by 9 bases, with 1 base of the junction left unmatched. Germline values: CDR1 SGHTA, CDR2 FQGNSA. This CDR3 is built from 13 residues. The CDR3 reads CASSLSGGSPLHF. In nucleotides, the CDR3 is TGTGCCAGCAGCTTATCAGGGGGTTCACCCCTCCACTTT.

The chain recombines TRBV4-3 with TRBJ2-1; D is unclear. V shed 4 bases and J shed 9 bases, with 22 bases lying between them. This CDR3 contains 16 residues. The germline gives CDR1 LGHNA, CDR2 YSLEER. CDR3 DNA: TGCGCCAGCAGCCGCTCCCGGGCCTCCCCCCCGGCTGAGCAGTTCTTC. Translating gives CASSRSRASPPAEQFF.

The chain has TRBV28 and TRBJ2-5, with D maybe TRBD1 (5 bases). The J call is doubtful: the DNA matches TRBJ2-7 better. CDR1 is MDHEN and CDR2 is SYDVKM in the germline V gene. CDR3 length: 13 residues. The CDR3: CASSPGFLYEQYF. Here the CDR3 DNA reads TGTGCCAGCAGTCCAGGGTTTCTCTACGAGCAGTACTTC.